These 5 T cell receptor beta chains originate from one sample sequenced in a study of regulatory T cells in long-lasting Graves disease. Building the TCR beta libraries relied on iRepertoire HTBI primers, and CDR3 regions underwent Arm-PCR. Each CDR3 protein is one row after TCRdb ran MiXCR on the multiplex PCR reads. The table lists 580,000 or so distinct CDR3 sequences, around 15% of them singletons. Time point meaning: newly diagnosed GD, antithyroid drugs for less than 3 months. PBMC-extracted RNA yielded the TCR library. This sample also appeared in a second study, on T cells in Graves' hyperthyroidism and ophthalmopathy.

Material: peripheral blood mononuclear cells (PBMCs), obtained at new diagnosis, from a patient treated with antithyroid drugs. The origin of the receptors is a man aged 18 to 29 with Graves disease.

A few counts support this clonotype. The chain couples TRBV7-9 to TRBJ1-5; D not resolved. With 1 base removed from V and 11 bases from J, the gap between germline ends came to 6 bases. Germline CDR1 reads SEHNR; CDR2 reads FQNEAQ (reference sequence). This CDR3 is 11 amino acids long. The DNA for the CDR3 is TGTGCCAGCAGCTTAGACGGAGCCCAGCATTTT. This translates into CASSLDGAQHF.

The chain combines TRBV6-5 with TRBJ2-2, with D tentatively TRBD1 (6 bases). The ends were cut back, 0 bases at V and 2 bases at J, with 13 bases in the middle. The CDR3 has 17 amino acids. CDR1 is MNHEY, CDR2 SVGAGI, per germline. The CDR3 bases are TGTGCCAGCAGTTACTCGGTAGCAGGGGCTAACACCGGGGAGCTGTTTTTT. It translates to CASSYSVAGANTGELFF.

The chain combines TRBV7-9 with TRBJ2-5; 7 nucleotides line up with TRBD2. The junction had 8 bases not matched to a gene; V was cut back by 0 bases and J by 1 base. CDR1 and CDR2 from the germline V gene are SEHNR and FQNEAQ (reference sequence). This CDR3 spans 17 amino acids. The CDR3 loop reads CASSLATQRDPQETQYF. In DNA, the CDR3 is TGTGCCAGCAGCTTAGCGACCCAGCGGGATCCCCAAGAGACCCAGTACTTC.

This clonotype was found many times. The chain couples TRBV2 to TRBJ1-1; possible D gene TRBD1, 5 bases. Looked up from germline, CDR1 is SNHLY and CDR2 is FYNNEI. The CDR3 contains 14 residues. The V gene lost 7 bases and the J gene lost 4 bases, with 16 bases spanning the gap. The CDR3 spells CASNARGGSTEAFF. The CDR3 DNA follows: TGTGCCAGCAACGCGAGGGGTGGGAGCACTGAAGCTTTCTTT.

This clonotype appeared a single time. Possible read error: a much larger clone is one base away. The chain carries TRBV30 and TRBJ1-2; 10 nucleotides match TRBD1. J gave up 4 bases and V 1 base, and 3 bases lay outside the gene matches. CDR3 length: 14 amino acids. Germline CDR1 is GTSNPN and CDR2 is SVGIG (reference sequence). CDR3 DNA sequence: TGTGCCTGGAGTGGACAGGGGGCCTTCTATGGCTACACCTTC. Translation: CAWSGQGAFYGYTF.